This TCR beta chain derives from a study of early T cells in non-severe SARS-CoV-2 infection. Across the study: It was bulk RNA from unsorted whole blood that was sequenced, and the chains were unpaired. General study points: VDJdb matching favored anti-spike CD8 responses, missing private and CD4 specificities.

Unique molecular identifiers (one per individual cDNA molecule) were attached. TCRdb called the 5' RACE reads again in MiXCR, with one record for every CDR3 protein. The table records 84,000 or so distinct CDR3 sequences, 11% to 15% of them present only once. Trimming stripped 3 bases from V and 1 base from J, with 9 bases between. The CDR3 is 13 residues long. The germline V gene has CDR1 DFQATT and CDR2 SNEGSKA (reference sequence). Remarks on this clonotype: What it binds is not known.

This rearrangement joins TRBV20-1 to TRBJ1-1; a weak D match, TRBD1 (6 bases). The clonotype was recovered from an adult who was a healthcare worker with PCR-confirmed SARS-CoV-2 infection or an uninfected control (not recorded which). Sequenced: whole blood. The CDR3 reads CSARGGRNTEAFF. The CDR3 nucleotides read TGCAGTGCTAGGGGGGGCAGGAACACTGAAGCTTTCTTT.